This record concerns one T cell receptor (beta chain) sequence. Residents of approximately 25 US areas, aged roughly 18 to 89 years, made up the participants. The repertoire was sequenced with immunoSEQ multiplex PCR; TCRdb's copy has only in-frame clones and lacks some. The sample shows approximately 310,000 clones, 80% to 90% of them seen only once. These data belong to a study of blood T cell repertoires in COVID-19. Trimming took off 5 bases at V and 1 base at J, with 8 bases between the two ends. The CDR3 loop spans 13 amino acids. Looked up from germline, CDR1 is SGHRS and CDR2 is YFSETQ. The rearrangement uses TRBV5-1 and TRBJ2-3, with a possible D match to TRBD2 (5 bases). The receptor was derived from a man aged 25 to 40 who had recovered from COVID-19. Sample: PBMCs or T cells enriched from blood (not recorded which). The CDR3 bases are TGCGCCAGCAGGGGAGCGGGCACAGATACGCAGTATTTT. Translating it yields CASRGAGTDTQYF.